This T cell receptor (beta chain) was sequenced in a study of shared clonotypes between healthy human individuals. General study points: The authors expected sequencing depth to affect clonotype sharing among donors.

Trimming removed 0 bases at V and 3 bases at J, with 9 bases between. The CDR3 contains 14 residues. CDR1 and CDR2 from the germline V gene are KGHSH and LQKENI. Ten or more counts support this clone. No antigen is known for it. Evenly divided among several immunoSEQ plates was the genomic DNA of each subset. In the source study's methods: Filtering was not the same, since immunoSEQ gave junction-only sequences without quality scores. Repertoires were generated with immunoSEQ multiplex PCR, while TCRdb's copy carries only in-frame clones and drops some. V, J and clone size are taken as reported in that table, and D and trimming were inferred from the DNA itself. The sample includes about 450,000 clones, 75% to 85% of them seen just once.

The chain recombines TRBV18 with TRBJ2-7; D call uncertain. The sample was PBMCs. The source is a middle-aged woman in good health. Some clones in this sample may be carry-over from other donors' samples. The CDR3 here is CASSPPGFLYEQYF. In DNA form, the CDR3 reads TGTGCCAGCTCACCACCGGGTTTCCTCTACGAGCAGTACTTC.